This TCR beta chain was documented in a study of OX40 agonist ivuxolimab in advanced cancers. About the study: Head and neck, renal cell, melanoma or hepatocellular carcinoma were the cancers that dose-escalation patients had. There were three patients with partial responses, one having hepatocellular carcinoma and two cutaneous melanoma.

Profiling relied on immunoSEQ multiplex PCR, and the TCRdb table lists in-frame clones only, not all of them. Here the sample spans over 50,000 clones, over 75% being singletons. Notes on the study in general: Doses of 0.1 to 3.0 mg/kg were accompanied by clonal expansion of CD4+ and CD8+ blood T cells by week 6.

The germline V and J ends were trimmed by 7 bases and 12 bases, with 22 bases remaining between them. The germline CDR1 and CDR2 sequences are MDHEN and SYDVKM. The CDR3 length is 13 residues. Anyone with autoimmune disease history or systemic immunosuppression was excluded. Worth noting for this clone: Antigen: not known.

The J gene is TRBJ2-7, the V gene TRBV28, with D unclear. This sequence was found in an adult with an advanced solid tumor such as melanoma, head and neck, liver or kidney cancer. The material sequenced was CD4+ or CD8+ T cells sorted from blood, taken in a trial of the OX40 agonist ivuxolimab. In DNA, the CDR3 is TGTGCCAGCACCTCAAGGCCCATCTACGAACCGTACTTC. It is translated as CASTSRPIYEPYF.